One and the same sample provided the 10 T cell receptor beta chains below, sequenced in a study of blood T cell repertoires in COVID-19. The method was immunoSEQ multiplex PCR; TCRdb's version includes in-frame clones alone and lacks a portion of them. The sample shows 150,000 to 200,000 clones, over 75% of them seen only once. Material: peripheral blood. These receptor sequences come from a human donor in a cohort sampled during active COVID-19.

A word on this clone: The germline gene is not matched at one end of the junction; a read error may be the cause. The V and J genes are TRBV7-2 and TRBJ2-1; possible D gene TRBD2, 7 bases. This CDR3 is built from 19 residues. CDR1 SGHTA and CDR2 FQGNSA come from the germline V gene. CDR3 sequence: CASSLVPRLGAGDGNFLVF. The CDR3 DNA reads as TGTGCCAGCAGCTTAGTACCCCGCCTGGGGGCGGGGGATGGGAATTTCTTGGTCTTC.

V is TRBV6-1 and J is TRBJ1-1; 11 positions match TRBD1. Trimming removed 4 bases from V and 6 bases from J; junction bases left unmatched: 13. CDR1 MNHNS and CDR2 SASEGT come from the germline V gene. The CDR3 extends over 17 amino acids. The CDR3 is CASSVQTGQGVGAEAFF. The CDR3 region has the DNA TGTGCCAGCAGTGTACAAACGGGACAGGGGGTTGGAGCTGAAGCTTTCTTT.

V gene TRBV12-3 or TRBV12-4 combines with J gene TRBJ2-7, with 8 bases lining up with TRBD1. The CDR3 extends over 13 amino acids. With 2 bases clipped from V and 7 bases from J, the junction kept 4 bases outside the gene matches. This CDR3 is CASSLTGTGEQYF. In nucleotides, the CDR3 is TGTGCCAGCAGTTTAACCGGGACAGGAGAGCAGTACTTC.

CDR3 nucleotide sequence: TGTGCCAGCCGCCAAAGGGACAGGGTCGCCAATGAGCAGTTCTTC. Translation gives CASRQRDRVANEQFF. The chain has TRBV6-5 and TRBJ2-1, with 9 bases that match TRBD1. The V gene's germline CDR1 is MNHEY and CDR2 SVGAGI. V shed 8 bases, J shed 6 bases, and the junction held 11 bases outside the gene matches. The CDR3 loop spans 15 amino acids.

The chain links TRBV14 to TRBJ1-1, with D possibly matching TRBD1 (5 bases). This CDR3 has 12 residues. V dropped 3 bases and J dropped 4 bases, with 6 bases sitting between them. The V gene's germline CDR1 is SGHDN and CDR2 FVKESK. CDR3: CASSQGPTEAFF. The CDR3 region has the DNA TGTGCCAGCAGCCAGGGGCCCACTGAAGCTTTCTTT.

The V and J genes are TRBV23-1 and TRBJ2-1, with TRBD1 matching over 9 bases. TRBV23-1 is classed as an ORF, of uncertain function. J was trimmed by 8 bases and V by 4 bases; bases with no gene match: 9. The CDR3 has 15 residues. CDR3 amino acids: CASSLPGQGFHEQFF. The CDR3 DNA sequence: TGCGCCAGCAGTCTCCCGGGACAGGGATTCCATGAGCAGTTCTTC.

The rearrangement joins TRBV7-2 to TRBJ1-6, with a possible D match to TRBD1 (6 bases). The CDR3 loop spans 16 amino acids. V lost 8 bases and J 4 bases, leaving 18 bases between the germline ends. CDR1 SGHTA and CDR2 FQGNSA come from the germline V gene. The CDR3 nucleotides are TGTGCCAGCGGCCACGTGACAGGACAGTATAATTCACCCCTCCACTTT. It is translated as CASGHVTGQYNSPLHF.

The chain employs TRBV7-2 and TRBJ2-3; D gene ambiguous. Germline V gene lookup returns CDR1 SGHTA and CDR2 FQGNSA. The V and J ends lost 5 bases and 2 bases respectively, with 14 bases between them. The CDR3 spans 15 residues. The CDR3 sequence is CASSTVLNPTDTQYF. CDR3 nucleotides: TGTGCCAGCAGCACGGTGCTAAACCCCACAGATACGCAGTATTTT.

The rearrangement joins TRBV27 to TRBJ2-7; D might be TRBD2 (6 bases). CDR1 is MNHEY, CDR2 SMNVEV, per germline (reference sequence). The CDR3 length is 13 residues. Trimming pared 3 bases from V and 3 bases from J, leaving 9 bases between. DNA for the CDR3: TGTGCCAGCAGTTTGACCGGGGGCTACGAGCAGTACTTC. This encodes CASSLTGGYEQYF.

The chain is built from TRBV28 and TRBJ2-3; weak D call: TRBD1 (6 bases). The CDR3 covers 13 residues. Germline lookup yields CDR1 MDHEN and CDR2 SYDVKM. V was shortened by 8 bases and J by 2 bases, with 11 bases between the two germline ends. The CDR3: CASFGQTTDTQYF. CDR3 DNA: TGTGCCAGCTTCGGACAGACCACAGATACGCAGTATTTT.